The TCR beta chain under discussion was sequenced for a study of graft-versus-host responses after intestinal transplantation. Whole-study context: In this cohort, recipients had multivisceral, liver-intestinal, or isolated intestinal transplants.

On this clone: As yet, its antigen is unknown.

Trimming pared 0 bases from V and 1 base from J, leaving 5 bases between. The germline gives CDR1 SGHKS, CDR2 YYEKEE (reference sequence). The CDR3 extends over 13 amino acids. Only in-frame clones appear in the TCRdb table, and some are missing; sequencing was by immunoSEQ multiplex PCR. The sample yields about 90,000 clones, more than 85% seen once. This rearrangement joins TRBV5-5 to TRBJ2-7, with D uncertain. Here the sequenced sample was unstimulated CD4+ T cells sorted from spleen or lymph node cells, taken before transplant. The TCR comes from a human donor who was the organ donor for an intestinal transplant. The CDR3: CASSLVQSYEQYF. The CDR3 region has the DNA TGTGCCAGCAGCTTGGTACAGTCCTACGAGCAGTACTTC.